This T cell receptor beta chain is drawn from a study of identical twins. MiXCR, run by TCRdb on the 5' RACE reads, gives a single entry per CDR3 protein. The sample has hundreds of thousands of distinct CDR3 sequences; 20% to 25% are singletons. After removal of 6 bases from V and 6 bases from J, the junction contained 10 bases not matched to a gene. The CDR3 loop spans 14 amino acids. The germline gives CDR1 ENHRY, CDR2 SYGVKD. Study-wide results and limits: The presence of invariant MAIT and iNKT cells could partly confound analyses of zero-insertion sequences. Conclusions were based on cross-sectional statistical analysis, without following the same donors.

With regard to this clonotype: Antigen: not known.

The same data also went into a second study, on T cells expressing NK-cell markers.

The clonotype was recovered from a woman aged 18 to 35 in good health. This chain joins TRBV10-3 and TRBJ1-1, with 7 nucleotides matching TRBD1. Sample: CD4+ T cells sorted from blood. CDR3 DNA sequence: TGTGCCATCAGCCCCGACAGGGTAGGTTCTGAAGCTTTCTTT. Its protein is CAISPDRVGSEAFF.